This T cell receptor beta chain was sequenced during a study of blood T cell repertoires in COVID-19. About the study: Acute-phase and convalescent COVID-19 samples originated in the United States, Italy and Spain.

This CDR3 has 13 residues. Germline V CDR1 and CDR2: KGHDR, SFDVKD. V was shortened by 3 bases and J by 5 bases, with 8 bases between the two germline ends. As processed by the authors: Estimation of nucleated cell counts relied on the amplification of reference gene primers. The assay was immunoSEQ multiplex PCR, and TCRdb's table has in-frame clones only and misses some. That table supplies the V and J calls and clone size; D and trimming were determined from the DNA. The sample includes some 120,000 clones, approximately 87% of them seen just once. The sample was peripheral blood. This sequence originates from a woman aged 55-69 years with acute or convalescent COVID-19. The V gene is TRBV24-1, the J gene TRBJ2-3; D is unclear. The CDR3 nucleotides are TGTGCCACCAGTGATCCGCCCAGAGATACGCAGTATTTT. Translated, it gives CATSDPPRDTQYF.